The clone carrying this TCR beta chain was observed once. The antigen remains undetermined. The treatment was: 15 to 20 received Ad26.COV2.S at low or high dose, single or two shots; about 5 received placebo; per-sample allocation not given. Vaccine and placebo recipients were sampled on day 63 after the first injection. The sample comes from a study of Ad26.COV2.S vaccination and SARS-CoV-2 variants. General study findings and limits: Placebo recipients showed lower spike-specific TCR breadth than vaccinees.

Clones were sequenced by immunoSEQ multiplex PCR, and TCRdb holds only the in-frame ones, with some missing. The sample has around 310,000 clones, under 90% seen once. J gave up 8 bases and V 3 bases, and 6 bases lay outside the gene matches. The CDR3 spans 12 residues. Germline V gene data show CDR1 as DFQATT and CDR2 as SNEGSKA (reference sequence). The gene calls are TRBV20-1 and TRBJ1-1, with 7 bases lining up with TRBD1. This receptor was obtained from a person aged 18-65 years who received the Ad26.COV2.S COVID-19 vaccine or a placebo. The starting material was peripheral blood, obtained in a trial of Ad26.COV2.S vaccine versus placebo. This CDR3 is CSASPSGQEAFF. In nucleotides, the CDR3 is TGCAGTGCTAGTCCCTCGGGACAGGAAGCTTTCTTT.